This entry is about one T cell receptor beta chain. Its target is not known. Germline-derived CDR1 and CDR2 are SEHNR and FQNEAQ (reference sequence). The CDR3 is made up of 14 amino acids. This sample stems from a study of monozygotic twins with inflammatory bowel disease. Broader study findings: The inverse Simpson measure of TCRbeta diversity was lower in IBD patients than in healthy co-twins.

Nested amplification of TCRalpha and TCRbeta cDNA involved two PCRs of around 16 and 10 cycles. TCRdb re-called the 5' RACE reads; one entry per CDR3 protein, DNA not given. The data include 200,000 to 250,000 distinct CDR3 sequences; the top ten clones carry roughly 1.7%. This TCR was sampled from a human donor with ulcerative colitis or Crohn's disease, or a healthy co-twin of an affected twin (not recorded which). The rearrangement links TRBV7-9 to TRBJ1-1. The source material was blood. The CDR3 loop reads CASSYASWGTEAFF. Supplemented by reference TRBV7-9 and TRBJ1-1, the full variable domain reads DTGVSQNPRHKITKRGQNVTFRCDPISEHNRLYWYRQTLGQGPEFLTYFQNEAQLEKSRLLSDRFSAERPKGSFSTLEIQRTEQGDSAMYLCASSYASWGTEAFFGQGTRLTVV.